One sample yielded the 22 T cell receptor beta chains listed below, sequenced in a study of CD8 T cells in ankylosing spondylitis. In TCRdb, the 5' RACE reads were re-called with MiXCR into one record per CDR3 protein. This table holds some 240,000 distinct CDR3 sequences, 15% to 20% found once. Sample: blood, either unsorted or a sorted T cell fraction (not recorded which). Source of these receptors: a male donor with ankylosing spondylitis or in good health (not recorded which).

This clonotype showed up many times. The chain couples TRBV10-1 to TRBJ2-7; D is unresolved. Germline V gene sequence: CDR1 WNHNN, CDR2 SYGVQD (reference sequence). The CDR3 has 12 residues. Trimming took off 2 bases at V and 1 base at J, with 3 bases between the two ends. The CDR3 protein is CASSETSYEQYF. The DNA of the CDR3 is TGCGCCAGCAGTGAGACTTCCTACGAGCAGTACTTC.

The genes are TRBV7-9 and TRBJ2-3; 10 bases match TRBD2. This CDR3 region has 15 residues. The germline V gene has CDR1 SEHNR and CDR2 FQNEAQ (reference sequence). The J segment lost 1 base and the V segment lost 6 bases, leaving 4 bases of the junction unmatched. CDR3 nucleotides: TGTGCCAGCAGATCCCTAGCGGGAGGCACAGATACGCAGTATTTT. Amino acids: CASRSLAGGTDTQYF.

The V and J genes are TRBV11-1 and TRBJ2-1; the match to TRBD1 covers 9 bases. Germline V gives CDR1 SGHAT, CDR2 FQDESV (reference sequence). This CDR3 is built from 16 residues. J gave up 8 bases and V 3 bases, and 11 bases lay outside the gene matches. In DNA, the CDR3 is TGTGCCAGCAGCTTTGGGCGGGGACAGGGCAACGATGAGCAGTTCTTC. Translated, it gives CASSFGRGQGNDEQFF.

This clonotype was detected only a few times. This chain uses TRBV9 with TRBJ2-2, with D possibly matching TRBD1 (6 bases). Trimming pared 3 bases from V and 6 bases from J, leaving 9 bases between. This CDR3 region has 13 residues. Germline loops: CDR1 SGDLS, CDR2 YYNGEE. The CDR3 DNA is TGTGCCAGCAGCGACAGGGACCCCGGGGAGCTGTTTTTT. Its protein is CASSDRDPGELFF.

The sample holds a few counts of this clonotype. The chain carries TRBV5-1 and TRBJ1-2, with 11 bases identical to TRBD1. The germline V gene encodes CDR1 SGHRS and CDR2 YFSETQ. This CDR3 has 17 amino acids. Trimming removed 0 bases from V and 2 bases from J; junction bases left unmatched: 6. The CDR3 loop is CASSLVADRGPNYGYTF. CDR3 DNA: TGCGCCAGCAGCTTGGTAGCGGACAGGGGGCCAAACTATGGCTACACCTTC.

This clonotype came up many times. This chain connects TRBV6-2 or TRBV6-3 to TRBJ2-5; D unresolved. Trimming shortened V by 2 bases and J by 1 base, and 8 bases separated the two germline ends. The germline CDR1 and CDR2 sequences are MNHEY and SVGEGT. This CDR3 region has 14 residues. CDR3 amino acids: CASSYGIPQETQYF. The CDR3 region has the DNA TGTGCCAGCAGTTACGGGATCCCCCAAGAGACCCAGTACTTC.

This clonotype has more than one count but fewer than ten. The CDR3 nucleotides read TGTGCCAGCAGCTTAATCAACGAGCAGTACTTC. Translation gives CASSLINEQYF. The chain joins TRBV11-2 to TRBJ2-7; no clear D gene. In germline, CDR1 is SGHAT, CDR2 FQNNGV. The CDR3 is made up of 11 amino acids. Trimming pared 2 bases from V and 5 bases from J, leaving 4 bases between. The variable domain in full, completed from reference TRBV11-2 and TRBJ2-7, reads EAGVAQSPRYKIIEKRQSVAFWCNPISGHATLYWYQQILGQGPKLLIQFQNNGVVDDSQLPKDRFSAERLKGVDSTLKIQPAKLEDSAVYLCASSLINEQYFGPGTRLTVT.

This clonotype appeared a few times. The CDR3 is CASSRHQGSMNTEAFF. The CDR3 nucleotides read TGCGCCAGCAGCCGGCACCAGGGGTCTATGAACACTGAAGCTTTCTTT. The genes are TRBV4-1 and TRBJ1-1, with D perhaps TRBD1 (6 bases). Between the trimmed V and J ends, which lost 4 bases and 0 bases, there was a span of 15 bases. Germline V CDR1 and CDR2: MGHRA, YSYEKL. The CDR3 spans 16 residues.

The chain joins TRBV7-3 to TRBJ2-1, with TRBD2 matching 7 bases. The CDR3 loop spans 16 amino acids. Germline V gene data show CDR1 as SGHTA and CDR2 as FQGTGA. V lost 0 bases to trimming and J lost 8 bases; unmatched junction nucleotides: 10. The CDR3, as DNA: TGTGCCAGCAGCTTAACGTTTGTGACTAGCCCGCATGAGCAGTTCTTC. The encoded protein is CASSLTFVTSPHEQFF.

J is TRBJ2-2 and V is TRBV6-5; 11 bases agree with TRBD1. The CDR3 is 15 residues long. With V trimmed by 2 bases and J by 7 bases, 3 bases remained unmatched. Germline V gene sequence: CDR1 MNHEY, CDR2 SVGAGI. The CDR3: CASSYGTGGDGELFF. The DNA for the CDR3 is TGTGCCAGCAGTTACGGGACAGGGGGGGACGGGGAGCTGTTTTTT.

This clonotype has a single count. The V and J genes are TRBV5-1 and TRBJ2-1; no clear D. Germline CDR1 SGHRS, CDR2 YFSETQ. V was trimmed by 0 bases and J by 4 bases, leaving 5 bases between them. This CDR3 has 13 residues. Written as DNA, the CDR3 is TGCGCCAGCAGCTTGGAGGAGTACAATGAGCAGTTCTTC. Protein product: CASSLEEYNEQFF.

This clonotype was detected a few times. This sequence joins TRBV24-1 and TRBJ2-1; unclear D gene. The CDR3 totals 14 residues. Germline V gene data show CDR1 as KGHDR and CDR2 as SFDVKD. V was cut by 5 bases and J by 4 bases, with 11 bases left in between. This chain's CDR3 is CATSGLRAYNEQFF. In nucleotides, the CDR3 is TGTGCCACCAGTGGACTCAGAGCGTACAATGAGCAGTTCTTC.

This chain connects TRBV11-2 to TRBJ2-2, with D perhaps being TRBD1 or TRBD2 (5 bases each). The CDR3 has 14 amino acids. Germline CDR1 reads SGHAT; CDR2 reads FQNNGV. The V and J ends lost 5 bases and 3 bases respectively, with 10 bases between them. The CDR3 region is CASSRRGDTGELFF. The CDR3 DNA follows: TGTGCCAGCAGCCGCCGAGGGGACACCGGGGAGCTGTTTTTT.

J is TRBJ2-1 and V is TRBV29-1; the D gene is possibly TRBD2 (6 bases). Germline values: CDR1 SQVTM, CDR2 ANQGSEA. CDR3 length: 12 amino acids. Trimming cost V 3 bases and J 6 bases, with 9 bases left between them. CDR3 bases: TGCAGCGTTGAGGACGGGAGCAATGAGCAGTTCTTC. Translated: CSVEDGSNEQFF.

This sequence joins TRBV11-2 and TRBJ2-5; perhaps TRBD2 as D (5 bases). Trimming left V 0 bases short and J 5 bases short, with 13 bases between. The CDR3 is made up of 15 amino acids. The germline gives CDR1 SGHAT, CDR2 FQNNGV. The CDR3, as DNA: TGTGCCAGCAGCTTAGATATGGGGTCGGGGGAGACCCAGTACTTC. Protein sequence: CASSLDMGSGETQYF.

The V call is TRBV6-4, the J call TRBJ1-1; D possibly corresponds to TRBD1 (6 bases). CDR3 size: 13 residues. Trimming pared 0 bases from V and 6 bases from J, leaving 8 bases between. Germline-derived CDR1 and CDR2 are MRHNA and SNTAGT. CDR3 DNA sequence: TGTGCCAGCAGTGACTCTGGGGGCCCTGAAGCTTTCTTT. It codes for CASSDSGGPEAFF.

This clonotype was seen more than once but under ten times. The genes are TRBV4-1 and TRBJ2-7; TRBD2 agrees at 10 bases. Trimming cost V 0 bases and J 5 bases; bases outside gene matches: 4. The germline gives CDR1 MGHRA, CDR2 YSYEKL. The CDR3 has 15 amino acids. Here the CDR3 DNA reads TGCGCCAGCAGCCAAGACGGGACTAGCGATGACGAGCAGTACTTC. The encoded protein is CASSQDGTSDDEQYF.

This rearrangement joins TRBV4-1 to TRBJ2-3; possible D gene TRBD1, 5 bases. The germline gives CDR1 MGHRA, CDR2 YSYEKL. There are 17 residues in the CDR3. Trimming left V 1 base short and J 2 bases short, with 16 bases between. The CDR3 DNA is TGCGCCAGCAGCCAAGCTCCCCGCAGGGTCTACACAGATACGCAGTATTTT. It yields the protein CASSQAPRRVYTDTQYF.

This clonotype was seen more than once but under ten times. The chain employs TRBV29-1 and TRBJ2-2; weak D call: TRBD1 (5 bases). From germline, CDR1 is SQVTM and CDR2 ANQGSEA. This CDR3 has 12 residues. Between the trimmed V and J ends, which lost 5 bases and 5 bases, there was a span of 9 bases. The CDR3 bases are TGCAGCGTTATAGGGGAAACCGGGGAGCTGTTTTTT. This gives the protein CSVIGETGELFF.

This clonotype was observed at least ten times. The chain carries TRBV12-3 or TRBV12-4 and TRBJ2-7; a weak D match, TRBD1 (5 bases). The CDR3 totals 18 residues. V dropped 6 bases and J dropped 2 bases, with 26 bases sitting between them. Here the CDR3 reads CASSSGRSTTANPYEQYF. The CDR3 coding sequence is TGTGCCAGCAGCTCTGGGCGGTCCACGACAGCCAACCCCTACGAGCAGTACTTC.

The chain joins TRBV5-1 to TRBJ2-2, with 8 bases lining up with TRBD2. CDR3 length equals 19 residues. V lost 3 bases to trimming and J lost 6 bases; unmatched junction nucleotides: 19. Germline V gives CDR1 SGHRS, CDR2 YFSETQ. The CDR3, as DNA: TGCGCCAGCAGCTGGGTCGGTAGCGGGACCACATACGTAGCCGGGGAGCTGTTTTTT. Its translation is CASSWVGSGTTYVAGELFF.

The chain links TRBV27 to TRBJ2-3, with 12 bases fitting TRBD2. CDR1 and CDR2 from the germline V gene are MNHEY and SMNVEV (reference sequence). The CDR3 sequence is 18 residues long. The ends lost 4 bases at V and 0 bases at J; junction bases unmatched: 8. In DNA, the CDR3 is TGTGCCAGCAGTTCTCGACTAGCGGGAGAAGGGAGCACAGATACGCAGTATTTT. This gives the protein CASSSRLAGEGSTDTQYF.